This entry lists 5 T cell receptor beta chains sequenced from one sample in a study of blood T cell repertoires in COVID-19. TCRdb's table, derived via immunoSEQ multiplex PCR, lists solely in-frame clones and lacks some. The sample includes about 120,000 clones, roughly 90% of them seen just once. Sequencing input: peripheral blood. These receptors all come from a man between 65 and 85 years old who had recovered from COVID-19.

V is TRBV2 and J is TRBJ2-5; D ambiguous. Germline V CDR1 and CDR2: SNHLY, FYNNEI. CDR3 length: 13 residues. With 2 bases removed from V and 5 bases from J, the gap between germline ends came to 9 bases. CDR3 region: CASSESVLETQYF. The CDR3 DNA sequence: TGTGCCAGCAGTGAATCAGTATTGGAGACCCAGTACTTC. The complete variable domain, with remaining parts taken from reference TRBV2 and TRBJ2-5, reads EPEVTQTPSHQVTQMGQEVILRCVPISNHLYFYWYRQILGQKVEFLVSFYNNEISEKSEIFDDQFSVERPDGSNFTLKIRSTKLEDSAMYFCASSESVLETQYFGPGTRLLVL.

This chain joins TRBV7-2 and TRBJ2-7; possibly TRBD1 for D (6 bases). V gave up 5 bases and J gave up 4 bases, with 18 bases separating them. Germline assignment: CDR1 SGHTA and CDR2 FQGNSA. The CDR3 contains 15 residues. CDR3 region: CASSPRTVGVYEQYF. DNA for the CDR3: TGTGCCAGCAGCCCCCGGACAGTTGGGGTTTACGAGCAGTACTTC.

The gene calls are TRBV24-1 and TRBJ2-1, with D unclear. Trimming removed 4 bases at V and 4 bases at J, with 10 bases between. The CDR3 is 14 amino acids. Germline values: CDR1 KGHDR, CDR2 SFDVKD. CDR3: CATSETTVYNEQFF. CDR3 nucleotides: TGTGCCACCAGTGAAACCACAGTGTACAATGAGCAGTTCTTC.

The chain links TRBV24-1 to TRBJ1-2, with D maybe TRBD1 (5 bases). Germline lookup yields CDR1 KGHDR and CDR2 SFDVKD. V shed 5 bases and J shed 5 bases, with 11 bases lying between them. The CDR3 runs 13 residues. CDR3 bases: TGTGCCACCAGTGTCCAGGGCTGGTATGGCTACACCTTC. Translating it yields CATSVQGWYGYTF.

This chain connects TRBV24-1 to TRBJ2-1, with D perhaps TRBD1 (5 bases). Germline V lookup: CDR1 KGHDR, CDR2 SFDVKD. CDR3 size: 15 residues. Trimming removed 0 bases from V and 6 bases from J, with 11 bases in between. The CDR3 DNA reads as TGTGCCACCAGTGATTTGCGGGCAGGGCGCAATGAGCAGTTCTTC. This codes for CATSDLRAGRNEQFF.